The rows below give T cell receptor beta chains drawn from one sample of a study of T cells in Graves' hyperthyroidism and ophthalmopathy. MiXCR, run by TCRdb on the multiplex PCR reads, gives a single entry per CDR3 protein. The top ten hold 15% to 18% of the sample, which has approximately 710,000 distinct CDR3 sequences, 17% seen once. The material sequenced was blood. The receptors come from a man between 45 and 60 years old with Graves' hyperthyroidism. Both conserved end residues are part of each CDR3. Each record gives: V gene, CDR3 length, D gene, J gene, clone size, CDR3 protein, CDR3 DNA. D genes are given only for firm matches. Expanded clones are given a class, and other clones once, few, many or no size at all.

TRBV13	14	-	TRBJ2-7	many	CASSPGPPPYEQYF	TGTGCCAGCAGCCCGGGACCGCCGCCCTACGAGCAGTACTTC
TRBV7-3	13	-	TRBJ2-1	many	CASSPQGWNEQFF	TGTGCCAGCAGCCCCCAGGGCTGGAATGAGCAGTTCTTC
TRBV5-1	15	-	TRBJ2-2	few	CASSLNGGVIGELFF	TGCGCCAGCAGCTTGAATGGGGGAGTAATCGGGGAGCTGTTTTTT
TRBV28	16	TRBD2	TRBJ2-5	-	CASSLGGGIRQETQYF	TGTGCCAGCAGTTTAGGGGGGGGGATCCGGCAAGAGACCCAGTACTTC
TRBV28	16	TRBD2	TRBJ2-1	many	CASRRLAGGSYNEQFF	TGTGCCAGCAGACGACTAGCGGGAGGGTCCTACAATGAGCAGTTCTTC
TRBV6-1	16	TRBD2	TRBJ2-2	-	CASRKEPSGRAGELFF	TGTGCCAGCAGGAAAGAACCGAGCGGGAGAGCCGGGGAGCTGTTTTTT
TRBV9	14	-	TRBJ1-5	-	CASSVESLGQPQHF	TGTGCCAGCAGCGTAGAATCCTTGGGGCAGCCCCAGCATTTT
TRBV19	14	TRBD1	TRBJ1-1	few	CASSLSGTGKQAFF	TGTGCCAGTAGTTTGTCCGGGACAGGGAAACAAGCTTTCTTT
TRBV20-1	17	TRBD2	TRBJ2-3	few	CSARDYTSGRFVDTQYF	TGCAGTGCTAGAGATTATACTAGCGGGAGGTTCGTAGATACGCAGTATTTT
TRBV20-1	16	-	TRBJ1-1	-	CSAETAPGTSNTEAFF	TGCAGTGCCGAGACAGCTCCCGGGACATCGAACACTGAAGCTTTCTTT
TRBV14	15	TRBD2	TRBJ2-7	many	CASSETSGFSYEQYF	TGTGCCAGCAGCGAGACTAGCGGTTTCTCCTACGAGCAGTACTTC
TRBV10-3	16	TRBD1	TRBJ2-2	few	CAISERGQGAPGELFF	TGTGCCATCAGTGAAAGGGGACAGGGGGCTCCCGGGGAGCTGTTTTTT
TRBV7-9	14	-	TRBJ2-2	-	CASSAPRGTGELFF	TGTGCCAGCAGCGCCCCCAGGGGCACCGGGGAGCTGTTTTTT
TRBV9	15	TRBD1	TRBJ1-4	few	CASSAGQGRKEKLFF	TGTGCCAGCAGCGCCGGACAGGGGAGAAAGGAAAAACTGTTTTTT
TRBV12-3/TRBV12-4	14	TRBD2	TRBJ2-2	few	CASIPAGGTGELFF	TGTGCCAGCATCCCCGCGGGGGGCACCGGGGAGCTGTTTTTT
TRBV11-3	11	-	TRBJ2-1	-	CASSLGVVQFF	TGTGCCAGCAGCTTAGGGGTGGTGCAGTTCTTC
TRBV24-1	14	TRBD1	TRBJ2-1	-	CATSDWDSQYEQFF	TGTGCCACCAGTGATTGGGACAGCCAGTATGAGCAGTTCTTC
TRBV27	14	TRBD2	TRBJ2-1	many	CAYPETSEHNEQFF	TGTGCCTACCCGGAGACTAGCGAACACAATGAGCAGTTCTTC
TRBV19	16	TRBD1	TRBJ2-2	many	CASSTDRGRHTGELFF	TGTGCCAGTAGTACCGACAGGGGGCGGCACACCGGGGAGCTGTTTTTT
TRBV6-2/TRBV6-3	14	-	TRBJ1-1	few	CASSYSRDGTEAFF	TGTGCCAGCAGTTACTCCCGGGACGGCACTGAAGCTTTCTTT
TRBV7-6	17	TRBD1	TRBJ2-3	-	CASSFLTGASPTDTQYF	TGTGCCAGCAGCTTCCTGACAGGGGCCTCCCCAACAGATACGCAGTATTTT
TRBV2	13	-	TRBJ2-3	many	CASSESFPDTQYF	TGTGCCAGCAGTGAGTCGTTTCCCGATACGCAGTATTTT
TRBV12-3/TRBV12-4	14	-	TRBJ1-1	many	CASTARGINTEAFF	TGTGCCAGCACCGCGCGGGGGATTAACACTGAAGCTTTCTTT
TRBV30	15	TRBD1	TRBJ1-1	many	CAWSVKTGANTEAFF	TGTGCCTGGAGTGTAAAAACAGGGGCGAACACTGAAGCTTTCTTT
TRBV6-1	13	TRBD1	TRBJ2-7	many	CASSGQGFNEQYF	TGTGCCAGCAGTGGACAGGGGTTCAACGAGCAGTACTTC
TRBV4-1	15	-	TRBJ2-7	-	CASSQGSAGSYEQYF	TGCGCCAGCAGCCAAGGCAGCGCGGGATCCTACGAGCAGTACTTC
TRBV20-1	15	-	TRBJ2-1	-	CSARDLRLFYNEQFF	TGCAGTGCTAGAGATCTCCGGCTTTTCTACAATGAGCAGTTCTTC
TRBV6-1	13	-	TRBJ2-7	few	CASTGFVTYEQYF	TGTGCCAGCACCGGGTTCGTGACCTACGAGCAGTACTTC
TRBV5-4	15	TRBD2	TRBJ2-3	few	CASSQRTSGTDTQYF	TGTGCCAGCAGCCAAAGGACTAGCGGCACAGATACGCAGTATTTT
TRBV11-2	12	-	TRBJ2-7	many	CASSRDWRGQYF	TGTGCCAGCAGTCGGGACTGGCGGGGGCAGTACTTC
TRBV19	14	TRBD1	TRBJ1-1	few	CASSIGQGDTEAFF	TGTGCCAGTAGTATAGGTCAGGGGGACACTGAAGCTTTCTTT
TRBV11-3	14	TRBD2	TRBJ2-5	-	CASSPAAGVKTQYF	TGTGCCAGCAGCCCAGCAGCGGGAGTGAAGACCCAGTACTTC
TRBV2	14	-	TRBJ2-7	many	CASSPGHRTYEQYF	TGTGCCAGCAGTCCCGGACACCGCACCTACGAGCAGTACTTC
TRBV28	12	-	TRBJ2-3	many	CAAVGSTDTQYF	TGTGCCGCCGTGGGGAGCACAGATACGCAGTATTTT
TRBV5-1	16	-	TRBJ2-5	many	CASSRHSLAPQETQYF	TGCGCCAGCAGCCGACACAGCCTAGCCCCCCAAGAGACCCAGTACTTC
TRBV28	15	-	TRBJ1-4	many	CASSLLDSENEKLFF	TGTGCCAGCAGCCTGCTGGACAGCGAGAATGAAAAACTGTTTTTT
TRBV11-1	16	-	TRBJ2-5	-	CASSLAPFSTQETQYF	TGTGCCAGCAGCTTAGCCCCTTTCAGCACTCAAGAGACCCAGTACTTC
TRBV12-3/TRBV12-4	15	-	TRBJ2-7	-	CASSLAQGPGYEQYF	TGTGCCAGCAGTTTAGCGCAAGGGCCCGGGTACGAGCAGTACTTC
TRBV29-1	15	TRBD1	TRBJ2-3	many	CSVTGQGIVADTQYF	TGCAGCGTTACCGGACAGGGGATTGTCGCAGATACGCAGTATTTT
TRBV11-1	19	TRBD1	TRBJ1-1	once	CASSLADGRRTGGNTEAFF	TGTGCCAGCAGCTTAGCGGATGGTCGAAGGACAGGGGGGAACACTGAAGCTTTCTTT
TRBV24-1	13	-	TRBJ2-5	few	CATSRGDRETQYF	TGTGCCACCAGTAGAGGGGATCGGGAGACCCAGTACTTC
TRBV2	14	-	TRBJ1-2	many	CASTRTGDGDGYTF	TGTGCCAGCACCCGGACTGGCGATGGGGATGGCTACACCTTC
TRBV11-2	13	-	TRBJ2-7	many	CASSFARGGEQYF	TGTGCCAGCAGCTTTGCCAGGGGCGGCGAGCAGTACTTC
TRBV9	12	-	TRBJ2-2	many	CASRTYTGELFF	TGTGCCAGCAGAACGTACACCGGGGAGCTGTTTTTT
TRBV2	17	-	TRBJ1-2	many	CASSEATYRPITDGYTF	TGTGCCAGCAGTGAAGCTACGTACAGGCCTATTACGGATGGCTACACCTTC
TRBV14	17	-	TRBJ2-1	many	CASSPGRRTAAYNEQFF	TGTGCCAGCAGCCCGGGGCGGAGGACAGCAGCCTACAATGAGCAGTTCTTC